Below, one T cell receptor (beta chain) is given with its context. This entry is derived from a study of blood T cell repertoires in COVID-19. About the study: Both acute and convalescent COVID-19 samples were obtained from the United States, Italy and Spain. T cells, B-cell-depleted T cells, or PBMCs provided the cDNA or gDNA that served as material.

Authors' data handling: For nucleated cells, counts were estimated from reference gene primer amplification. Assay used: immunoSEQ multiplex PCR; TCRdb lists only in-frame clones, some missing. D and trimming come from the DNA, and the V and J calls and clone size come from that table. The sample consists of over 150,000 clones, about 86% of them appearing once. The germline CDR1 and CDR2 sequences are LGHNA and YNFKEQ. CDR3 length equals 16 residues. With 3 bases clipped from V and 3 bases from J, the junction kept 8 bases outside the gene matches. The origin of this receptor is a man in his fifties or sixties with active or convalescent COVID-19. The V and J genes are TRBV4-2 and TRBJ2-5, with 9 nucleotides matching TRBD2. The sample consisted of peripheral blood. The CDR3 protein is CASSQRRAGGKETQYF. CDR3 nucleotides: TGTGCCAGCAGCCAGCGTAGAGCGGGGGGTAAAGAGACCCAGTACTTC.